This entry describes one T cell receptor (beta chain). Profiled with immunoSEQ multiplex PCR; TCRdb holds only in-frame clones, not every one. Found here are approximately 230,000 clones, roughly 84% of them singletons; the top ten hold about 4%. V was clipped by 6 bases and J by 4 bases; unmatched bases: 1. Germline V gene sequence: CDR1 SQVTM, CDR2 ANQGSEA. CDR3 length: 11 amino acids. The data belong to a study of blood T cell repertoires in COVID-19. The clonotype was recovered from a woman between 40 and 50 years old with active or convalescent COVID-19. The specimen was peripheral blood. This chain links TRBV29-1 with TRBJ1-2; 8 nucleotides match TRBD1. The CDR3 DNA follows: TGCAGCGTGGGGACAGGCTATGGCTACACCTTC. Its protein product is CSVGTGYGYTF.